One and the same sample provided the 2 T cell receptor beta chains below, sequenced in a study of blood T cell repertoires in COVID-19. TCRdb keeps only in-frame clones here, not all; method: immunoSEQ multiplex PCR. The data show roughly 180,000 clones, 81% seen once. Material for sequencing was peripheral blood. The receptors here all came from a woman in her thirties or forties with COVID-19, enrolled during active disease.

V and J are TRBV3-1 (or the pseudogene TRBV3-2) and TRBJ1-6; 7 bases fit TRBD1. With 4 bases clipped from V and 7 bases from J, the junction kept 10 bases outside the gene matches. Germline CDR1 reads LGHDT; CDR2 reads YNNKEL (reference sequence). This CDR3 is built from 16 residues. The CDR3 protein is CASSPRGGQANSPLHF. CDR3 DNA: TGTGCCAGCAGCCCACGAGGAGGACAGGCCAATTCACCCCTCCACTTT.

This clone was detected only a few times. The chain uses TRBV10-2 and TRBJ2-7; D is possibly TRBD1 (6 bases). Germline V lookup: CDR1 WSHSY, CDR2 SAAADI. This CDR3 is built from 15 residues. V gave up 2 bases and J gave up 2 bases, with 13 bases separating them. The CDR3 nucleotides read TGCGCCAGCAGTGAGGTTCTTGGGACACCCTACGAGCAGTACTTC. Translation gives CASSEVLGTPYEQYF.